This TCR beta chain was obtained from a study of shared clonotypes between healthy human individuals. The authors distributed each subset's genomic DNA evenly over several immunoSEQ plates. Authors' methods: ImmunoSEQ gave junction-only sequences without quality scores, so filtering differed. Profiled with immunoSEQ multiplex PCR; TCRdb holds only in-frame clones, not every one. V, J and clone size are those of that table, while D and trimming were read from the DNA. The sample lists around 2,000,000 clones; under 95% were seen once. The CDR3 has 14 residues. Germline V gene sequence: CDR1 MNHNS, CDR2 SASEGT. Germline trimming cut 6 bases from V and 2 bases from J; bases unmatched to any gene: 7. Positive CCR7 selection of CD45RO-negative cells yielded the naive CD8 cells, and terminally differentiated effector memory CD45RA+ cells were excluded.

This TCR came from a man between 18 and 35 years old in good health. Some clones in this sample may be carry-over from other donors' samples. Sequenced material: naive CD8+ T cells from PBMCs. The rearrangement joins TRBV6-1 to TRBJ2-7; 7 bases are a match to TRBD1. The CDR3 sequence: CASRGGPLPYEQYF. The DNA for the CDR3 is TGTGCCAGCAGAGGGGGCCCACTCCCCTACGAGCAGTACTTC.